This T cell receptor (beta chain) was recorded in a study of blood T cells in healthy people across ages. Regarding this clonotype: The target antigen is unknown.

Study observations and caveats: Greater diversity and more naive CD4+ cells were seen in long-lived donors than in aged donors.

V was clipped by 5 bases and J by 14 bases; unmatched bases: 19. The length of the CDR3 is 17 residues. It was with a sample-barcoded 5' primer and a J-beta primer mix that a second PCR of roughly 6 to 12 cycles was run. TCRdb reprocessed the 5' RACE reads with MiXCR, giving one entry per CDR3 protein. The sample yields about 750,000 distinct CDR3 sequences, approximately 55% seen once. The receptor's source is an elderly man in good health. The chain links TRBV12-3 or TRBV12-4 to TRBJ2-1; 12 positions match TRBD2. Sample: blood. CDR3 coding DNA: TGTGCCAGCAGTGGGGCCCGGTCTAGCGGGAGGGCCGCGAGGGAGTTCTTC. It codes for CASSGARSSGRAAREFF.